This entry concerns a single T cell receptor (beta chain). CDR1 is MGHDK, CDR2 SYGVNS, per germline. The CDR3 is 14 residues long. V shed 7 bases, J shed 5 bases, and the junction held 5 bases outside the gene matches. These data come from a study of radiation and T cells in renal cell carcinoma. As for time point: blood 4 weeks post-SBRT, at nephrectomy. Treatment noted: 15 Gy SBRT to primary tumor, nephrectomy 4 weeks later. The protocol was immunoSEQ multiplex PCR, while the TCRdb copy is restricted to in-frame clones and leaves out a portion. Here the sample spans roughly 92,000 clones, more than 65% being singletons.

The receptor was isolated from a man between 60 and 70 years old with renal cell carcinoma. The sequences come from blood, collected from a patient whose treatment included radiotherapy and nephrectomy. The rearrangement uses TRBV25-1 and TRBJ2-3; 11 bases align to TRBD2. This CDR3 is CASTQTSGIDTQYF. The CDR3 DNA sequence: TGTGCCAGCACCCAGACTAGCGGGATAGATACGCAGTATTTT.